Listed below are T cell receptor beta chains from one sample, sequenced in a study of cytomegalovirus exposure and HLA in healthy donors. This table comes from immunoSEQ multiplex PCR, and its TCRdb copy is limited to in-frame clones, with some not included. The repertoire holds 150,000 to 200,000 clones, more than 70% seen once, with approximately 0.26% in the top ten. The sample was PBMCs. Receptors originate from a boy between 5 and 17 years old in good health and CMV-seronegative. Both conserved end residues are part of each CDR3. A D gene is named only where the DNA matches it firmly. Expanded clones get a size class; other rows say once, few or many, or leave the size out.

clone_size,d_call,j_call,v_call,cdr3_nt,cdr3_aa
NA,TRBD2,TRBJ2-5,TRBV29-1,TGCAGCGTGGGAGTAGCGGGAGTGGTAAAGACCCAGTACTTC,CSVGVAGVVKTQYF
NA,TRBD1,TRBJ1-6,TRBV5-1,TGCGCCAGCAGCGAAGGAACCTGGGACAGAAGGGATTCACCCCTCCACTTT,CASSEGTWDRRDSPLHF
NA,TRBD2,TRBJ2-3,TRBV7-9,TGTGCCAGCAGCCCCCTAGCGGGGGGGTCAGATACGCAGTATTTT,CASSPLAGGSDTQYF
NA,TRBD1,TRBJ2-1,TRBV5-6,TGTGCCAGCAGCCAGACAGGGGGCGCTTACAATGAGCAGTTCTTC,CASSQTGGAYNEQFF
once,NA,TRBJ1-4,TRBV6-1,TGTGCCAGCAGTGAACAATGGGCGGGGACAACTAATGAAAAACTGTTTTTT,CASSEQWAGTTNEKLFF
NA,NA,TRBJ1-1,TRBV11-2,TGTGCCAGCAGCTTAGAGTTTGGAGGGCTGGAGACTGATGAAGCTTTCTTT,CASSLEFGGLETDEAFF
once,TRBD1,TRBJ1-5,TRBV18,TGTGCCAGCTCACCAACCCCGACAGGGGTCAATAGCAATCAGCCCCAGCATTTT,CASSPTPTGVNSNQPQHF
NA,NA,TRBJ2-7,TRBV10-1,TGCGCCAGCAGTGAGCCGGCAGGGCACACCTACGAGCAGTACTTC,CASSEPAGHTYEQYF
NA,TRBD1,TRBJ1-2,TRBV6-5,TGTGCCAGCAGGAGTACTGGACAGGGGAACGGCTACACCTTC,CASRSTGQGNGYTF
NA,NA,TRBJ1-1,TRBV30,TGTGCCTGGAGTTTCAAGTCAGGGTGGGCCCAAGCTTTCTTT,CAWSFKSGWAQAFF
NA,NA,TRBJ1-1,TRBV11-2,TGTGCCAGCAGCTTAGGCCTTTCCTTAGCGGTCCGCACTGAAGCTTTCTTT,CASSLGLSLAVRTEAFF
NA,TRBD2,TRBJ2-1,TRBV4-3,TGCGCCAGCAGCCAAGTCCCAGCGGGGGGGTTGTACAATGAGCAGTTCTTC,CASSQVPAGGLYNEQFF
NA,TRBD1,TRBJ2-5,TRBV30,TGTGCCTGGTCCGGGACAGGGGGCGCTTTGGAGACCCAGTACTTC,CAWSGTGGALETQYF
once,TRBD1,TRBJ1-1,TRBV7-2,TGTGCCAGCAGCTCCCGACAGGGGACGAACACTGAAGCTTTCTTT,CASSSRQGTNTEAFF
NA,TRBD2,TRBJ2-1,TRBV5-1,TGCGCCAGCAGGGAAGGGACTAGCGGGGGGGCGTTCTTC,CASREGTSGGAFF
NA,NA,TRBJ2-1,TRBV7-8,TGTGCCAGCAGTAGCGTCGGGGAACATAGGGATGAGCAGTTCTTC,CASSSVGEHRDEQFF
NA,TRBD1,TRBJ1-1,TRBV5-1,TGCGCCAGCAGCGCACAGGGGGCGCCCACTGAAGCTTTCTTT,CASSAQGAPTEAFF
NA,NA,TRBJ2-7,TRBV6-1,TGTGCCAGCAGTGAATCGGGACTCTTTACCCCCTACGAGCAGTACTTC,CASSESGLFTPYEQYF
NA,NA,TRBJ2-3,TRBV10-1,TGCGCCAGCATTCCGGGACACTACCCCCTCACAGATACGCAGTATTTT,CASIPGHYPLTDTQYF